This T cell receptor (beta chain) was profiled in a study of cytomegalovirus exposure and HLA in healthy donors. About the study: A prior study identified 117 million unique TCR beta sequences from about 179 million T cells. General study findings and limits: As immune exposure information, only CMV serostatus was available.

13 Jbeta primers and 60 Vbeta primers were used for the PCR. The repertoire was sequenced with immunoSEQ multiplex PCR; TCRdb's copy has only in-frame clones and lacks some. The table lists roughly 140,000 clones, 84% of them singletons, with 2% to 2.5% in the top ten. This cohort consisted of healthy bone marrow donors. Donors sampled were nominally healthy, though unrecorded immune exposures were likely. The CDR3 extends over 15 amino acids. Germline V gene data show CDR1 as SGHNT and CDR2 as YYREEE (reference sequence). V shed 4 bases and J shed 6 bases, with 20 bases lying between them. This clone was observed a single time. Its antigen is not identified.

Material for sequencing was PBMCs. The TCR comes from a boy aged 2 to 9 in good health and CMV-seronegative. This chain uses TRBV5-4 with TRBJ2-7; D possibly corresponds to TRBD2 (6 bases). The CDR3 region has the DNA TGTGCCAGCAGCCCGGTCGGCCCAGCGGGTCGCGAGCAGTACTTC. It specifies CASSPVGPAGREQYF.